Shown below are 19 T cell receptor beta chains from a single sample sequenced in a study of T cell responses to AZD1222 COVID-19 vaccine. Assay: immunoSEQ multiplex PCR; the TCRdb copy retains only in-frame clones and omits some. The table lists 90,000 to 100,000 clones, approximately 91% of them singletons. Sample: peripheral blood, taken 28 days after the second AZD1222 dose. The receptors originated from an adult who received the AZD1222 COVID-19 vaccine.

This sequence joins TRBV5-1 and TRBJ1-2, with 7 positions matching TRBD1. CDR3 length: 12 amino acids. With V trimmed by 4 bases and J by 3 bases, 0 bases remained unmatched. CDR1 and CDR2 from the germline V gene are SGHRS and YFSETQ. CDR3 protein: CASSQGDYGYTF. The DNA of the CDR3 is TGCGCCAGCAGCCAGGGGGACTATGGCTACACCTTC.

The V and J genes are TRBV5-5 and TRBJ2-3; D remains unclear. This CDR3 spans 15 amino acids. Germline values: CDR1 SGHKS, CDR2 YYEKEE (reference sequence). V gave up 0 bases and J gave up 2 bases, with 10 bases separating them. CDR3 sequence reads: CASSLGGSNTDTQYF. CDR3 DNA sequence: TGTGCCAGCAGCTTGGGCGGATCTAACACAGATACGCAGTATTTT.

The chain recombines TRBV27 with TRBJ2-7, with a possible D match to TRBD1 (6 bases). The CDR3 covers 14 residues. Germline loops: CDR1 MNHEY, CDR2 SMNVEV (reference sequence). V gave up 6 bases and J gave up 2 bases, with 14 bases separating them. CDR3 coding DNA: TGTGCCAGCAGACGGACAGACCCAACCTACGAGCAGTACTTC. As protein: CASRRTDPTYEQYF.

This clone was picked up a small number of times. This chain uses TRBV2 with TRBJ2-1; 10 nucleotides agree with TRBD1. The CDR3 loop spans 15 amino acids. Trimming cost V 7 bases and J 12 bases; bases outside gene matches: 15. Germline assignment: CDR1 SNHLY and CDR2 FYNNEI. CDR3 in DNA: TGTGCCAGCAAAACAAGCGGGACAGGGGTTGGCGTGCAGTTCTTC. Residues: CASKTSGTGVGVQFF.

CDR3 DNA sequence: TGTGCCAGTAGTCCTACGGGACAGGGGACTTTAGCCAAAAACATTCAGTACTTC. As protein: CASSPTGQGTLAKNIQYF. V and J are TRBV19 and TRBJ2-4; 10 bases are a match to TRBD1. Germline CDR1 reads LNHDA; CDR2 reads SQIVND (reference sequence). The CDR3 is 18 residues long. Trimming took 5 bases from V and 0 from J; bases not matched to a gene: 10.

This chain uses TRBV12-3 or TRBV12-4 with TRBJ1-3; D call uncertain. The length of the CDR3 is 13 residues. The V gene lost 4 bases and the J gene lost 10 bases, with 14 bases spanning the gap. CDR3 in amino acids: CASSYYGEKTIYF. The CDR3 bases are TGTGCCAGCAGTTACTACGGGGAAAAGACCATATATTTT.

V and J are TRBV15 and TRBJ2-3, with a tentative D call TRBD1 (5 bases). Trimming removed 0 bases from V and 4 bases from J, with 8 bases in between. The CDR3 sequence is 14 residues long. Germline V gene sequence: CDR1 LNHNV, CDR2 YYDKDF (reference sequence). CDR3 DNA sequence: TGTGCCACCAGCAGAGATGGGGCCGCAGATACGCAGTATTTT. This gives the protein CATSRDGAADTQYF.

This chain uses TRBV30 with TRBJ2-7; no definite D call. V was shortened by 3 bases and J by 3 bases, with 12 bases between the two germline ends. This CDR3 spans 13 amino acids. Germline assignment: CDR1 GTSNPN and CDR2 SVGIG (reference sequence). This CDR3 reads CAWSSPTGYEQYF. CDR3 sequence (DNA): TGTGCCTGGAGCTCTCCGACTGGCTACGAGCAGTACTTC.

A few counts support this clone. The CDR3 reads CASSLELQRRYEQYF. DNA for the CDR3: TGTGCCAGCAGCTTAGAATTACAGAGACGCTACGAGCAGTACTTC. V is TRBV11-2 and J is TRBJ2-7; D not certain. The CDR3 totals 15 residues. Germline V gene lookup returns CDR1 SGHAT and CDR2 FQNNGV. V lost 0 bases and J lost 3, with 12 bases in between.

The chain couples TRBV7-9 to TRBJ2-3, with D uncertain. Germline assignment: CDR1 SEHNR and CDR2 FQNEAQ (reference sequence). Trimming left V 5 bases short and J 6 bases short, with 12 bases between. This CDR3 has 13 residues. The CDR3 coding sequence is TGTGCCAGCAGCGCCAATTCCAGGGATACGCAGTATTTT. This encodes CASSANSRDTQYF.

J is TRBJ2-1 and V is TRBV3-1 (or the pseudogene TRBV3-2); 11 bases line up with TRBD2. Germline lookup yields CDR1 LGHDT and CDR2 YNNKEL (reference sequence). This CDR3 has 18 residues. Trimming removed 3 bases from V and 7 bases from J; junction bases left unmatched: 14. CDR3 DNA sequence: TGTGCCAGCAGCCAGTTTAGCGGGAGGGCCTTATATTTAAATGAGCAGTTCTTC. It yields the protein CASSQFSGRALYLNEQFF.

This chain joins TRBV15 and TRBJ2-1; tentative D call: TRBD2 (6 bases). V shed 5 bases and J shed 0 bases, with 14 bases lying between them. The CDR3 consists of 16 residues. CDR1 is LNHNV, CDR2 YYDKDF, per germline (reference sequence). The chain's CDR3 is CATSVLTSSSYNEQFF. The CDR3 bases are TGTGCCACCAGCGTACTAACTAGCAGCTCCTACAATGAGCAGTTCTTC.

The rearrangement joins TRBV29-1 to TRBJ1-2, with a tentative D call TRBD1 (5 bases). The CDR3 has 13 residues. CDR1 and CDR2 (germline): SQVTM, ANQGSEA. Trimming shortened V by 4 bases and J by 5 bases, and 14 bases separated the two germline ends. The CDR3 bases are TGCAGCGTTGCCAGGGACCCTAGGTATGGCTACACCTTC. Its protein is CSVARDPRYGYTF.

The rearrangement joins TRBV28 to TRBJ2-1; the D gene is possibly TRBD2 (6 bases). Germline V gene sequence: CDR1 MDHEN, CDR2 SYDVKM. Trimming stripped 2 bases from V and 10 bases from J, with 12 bases between. The CDR3 length is 13 residues. CDR3 in DNA: TGTGCCAGCAGTTTACCCTTCACTAGCGAGCAGTTCTTC. This gives the protein CASSLPFTSEQFF.

The chain carries TRBV3-1 (or the pseudogene TRBV3-2) and TRBJ1-3; 7 bases fit TRBD1. The germline V gene has CDR1 LGHDT and CDR2 YNNKEL (reference sequence). After removal of 1 base from V and 0 bases from J, the junction contained 12 bases not matched to a gene. This CDR3 has 19 amino acids. DNA for the CDR3: TGTGCCAGCAGCCAAGTATTATATCCGGGACAGATCTCTGGAAACACCATATATTTT. This encodes CASSQVLYPGQISGNTIYF.

The CDR3 reads CASSLTDANTGELFF. DNA for the CDR3: TGCGCCAGCAGCTTGACAGACGCGAACACCGGGGAGCTGTTTTTT. The chain carries TRBV5-1 and TRBJ2-2, with unresolved D. The V and J ends lost 1 base and 0 bases respectively, with 7 bases between them. The CDR3 is 15 amino acids. CDR1 is SGHRS, CDR2 YFSETQ, per germline.

The CDR3, as DNA: TGTGCCAGCAGTTACTCGTCTGGACAGTACTACGAGCAGTACTTC. This sequence encodes CASSYSSGQYYEQYF. The chain recombines TRBV6-5 with TRBJ2-7; D is possibly TRBD1 (6 bases). Trimming shortened V by 0 bases and J by 3 bases, and 12 bases separated the two germline ends. The CDR3 totals 15 residues. Germline CDR1 is MNHEY and CDR2 is SVGAGI.

This clone was observed a few times. The chain couples TRBV5-1 to TRBJ2-1; 8 positions match TRBD1. J was trimmed by 3 bases and V by 6 bases; bases with no gene match: 11. Germline loops: CDR1 SGHRS, CDR2 YFSETQ. The length of the CDR3 is 16 residues. This chain's CDR3 is CASTSAGTGLYNEQFF. The CDR3 DNA sequence: TGCGCCAGCACCTCAGCCGGGACAGGACTCTACAATGAGCAGTTCTTC.

This clone was counted a few times. V gene TRBV24-1 combines with J gene TRBJ1-1; 7 bases map to TRBD1. V was pared by 2 bases and J by 0 bases, with 5 bases of the junction left unmatched. There are 16 residues in the CDR3. Germline CDR1 reads KGHDR; CDR2 reads SFDVKD. The CDR3 region has the DNA TGTGCCACCAGTGATTGGGACAGTCTCATGAACACTGAAGCTTTCTTT. It specifies CATSDWDSLMNTEAFF.